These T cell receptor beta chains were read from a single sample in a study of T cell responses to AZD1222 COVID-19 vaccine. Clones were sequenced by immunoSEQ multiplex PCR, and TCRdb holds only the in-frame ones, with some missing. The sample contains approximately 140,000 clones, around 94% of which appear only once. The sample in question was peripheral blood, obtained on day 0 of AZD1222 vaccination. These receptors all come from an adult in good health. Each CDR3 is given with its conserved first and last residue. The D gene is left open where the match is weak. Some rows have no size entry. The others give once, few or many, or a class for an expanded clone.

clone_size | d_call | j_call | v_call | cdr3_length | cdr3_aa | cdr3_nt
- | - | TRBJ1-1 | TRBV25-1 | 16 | CASSELFTGMNTEAFF | TGTGCCAGCAGTGAGTTGTTTACCGGGATGAACACTGAAGCTTTCTTT
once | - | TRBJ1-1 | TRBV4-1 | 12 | CASSQGSTEAFF | TGCGCCAGCAGCCAAGGCTCCACTGAAGCTTTCTTT
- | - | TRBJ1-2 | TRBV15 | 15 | CATSRHLGQSYGYTF | TGTGCCACCAGCCGACACCTCGGGCAGTCCTATGGCTACACCTTC
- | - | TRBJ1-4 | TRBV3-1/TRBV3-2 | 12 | CASSQGGEKLFF | TGTGCCAGCAGCCAAGGGGGCGAAAAACTGTTTTTT
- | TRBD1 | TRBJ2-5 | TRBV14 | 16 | CASSSGQVKFKETQYF | TGTGCCAGCAGCTCTGGACAGGTTAAATTTAAAGAGACCCAGTACTTC
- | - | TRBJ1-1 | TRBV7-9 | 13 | CASSLNGHAEAFF | TGTGCCAGCAGCTTAAATGGGCACGCTGAAGCTTTCTTT
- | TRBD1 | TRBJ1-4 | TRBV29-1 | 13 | CSVVTGPMGKLFF | TGCAGCGTTGTGACAGGGCCAATGGGAAAACTGTTTTTT
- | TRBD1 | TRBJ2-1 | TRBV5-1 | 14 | CASSRGQGYNEQFF | TGCGCCAGCAGCCGGGGACAGGGCTACAATGAGCAGTTCTTC
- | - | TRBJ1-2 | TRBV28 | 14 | CASRNQGSLRGYTF | TGTGCCAGCAGAAACCAGGGGAGCCTGCGGGGCTACACCTTC
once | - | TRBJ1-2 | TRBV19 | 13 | CASKSDLNYGYTF | TGTGCCAGTAAAAGTGACCTTAACTATGGCTACACCTTC
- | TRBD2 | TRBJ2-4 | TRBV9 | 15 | CASSVGEGTKIIQYF | TGTGCCAGCAGCGTAGGAGAGGGGACTAAGATCATTCAGTACTTC
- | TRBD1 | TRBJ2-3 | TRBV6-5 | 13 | CATGTGDTDTQYF | TGTGCCACCGGGACAGGGGACACAGATACGCAGTATTTT
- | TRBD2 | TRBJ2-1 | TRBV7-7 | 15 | CASSPTSGSGNEQFF | TGTGCCAGCAGCCCGACTAGCGGGAGCGGCAATGAGCAGTTCTTC
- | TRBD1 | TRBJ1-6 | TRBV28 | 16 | CASIPRDRGLNSPLHF | TGTGCCAGCATCCCGCGGGACAGGGGGCTTAATTCACCCCTCCACTTT
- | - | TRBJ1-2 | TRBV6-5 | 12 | CASMGDEYGYTF | TGTGCCAGCATGGGGGATGAATATGGCTACACCTTC
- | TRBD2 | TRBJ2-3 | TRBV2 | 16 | CASSDVAGDGADTQYF | TGTGCCAGCAGTGATGTTGCGGGGGATGGGGCAGATACGCAGTATTTT
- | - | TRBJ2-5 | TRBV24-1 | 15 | CATSDLLGDQETQYF | TGTGCCACCAGTGATTTGTTGGGGGACCAAGAGACCCAGTACTTC
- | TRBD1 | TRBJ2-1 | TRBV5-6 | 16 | CASSNAGTGGYNEQFF | TGTGCCAGCAGCAACGCCGGGACAGGGGGGTACAATGAGCAGTTCTTC
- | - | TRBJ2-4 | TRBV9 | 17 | CASSDGHPGIAKNIQYF | TGTGCCAGCAGCGACGGGCACCCCGGCATAGCCAAAAACATTCAGTACTTC
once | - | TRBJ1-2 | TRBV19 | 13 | CASSSAQNYGYTF | TGTGCCAGTAGTTCTGCCCAGAACTATGGCTACACCTTC
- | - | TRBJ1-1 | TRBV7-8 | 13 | CASSGTPSTEAFF | TGTGCCAGCAGCGGGACGCCGAGCACTGAAGCTTTCTTT
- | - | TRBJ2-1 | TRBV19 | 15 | CASSMAVSGHNEQFF | TGTGCCAGTAGTATGGCGGTCAGTGGCCACAATGAGCAGTTCTTC
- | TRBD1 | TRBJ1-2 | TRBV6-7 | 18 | CASSPPSGQGLTNYGYTF | TGTGCCAGCAGTCCCCCGTCGGGACAGGGTTTAACTAACTATGGCTACACCTTC
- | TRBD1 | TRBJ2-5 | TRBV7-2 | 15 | CASSLVGDRGETQYF | TGTGCCAGCAGCTTAGTGGGGGACAGGGGAGAGACCCAGTACTTC
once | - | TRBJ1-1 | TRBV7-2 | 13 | CASSVDSGTEAFF | TGTGCCAGCAGCGTAGACAGCGGCACTGAAGCTTTCTTT
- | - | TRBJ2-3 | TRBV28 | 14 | CASSFARGRDTQYF | TGTGCCAGCAGTTTTGCCCGGGGGAGGGATACGCAGTATTTT
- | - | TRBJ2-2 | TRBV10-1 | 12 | CASGGLDGELFF | TGCGCCAGCGGGGGGCTAGACGGGGAGCTGTTTTTT
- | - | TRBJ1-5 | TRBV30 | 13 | CAWTTGWNQPQHF | TGTGCCTGGACTACAGGGTGGAATCAGCCCCAGCATTTT
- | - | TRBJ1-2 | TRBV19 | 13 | CASSRTRANGYTF | TGTGCCAGTAGTCGGACCAGGGCGAATGGCTACACCTTC
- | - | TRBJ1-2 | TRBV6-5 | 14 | CASSYSNDNYGYTF | TGTGCCAGCAGTTACTCGAACGATAACTATGGCTACACCTTC
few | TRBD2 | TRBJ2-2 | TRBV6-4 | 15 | CASSPTSGETGELFF | TGTGCCAGCAGCCCTACTAGCGGGGAGACCGGGGAGCTGTTTTTT
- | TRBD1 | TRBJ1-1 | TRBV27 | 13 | CASSKGTGNEAFF | TGTGCCAGCAGTAAGGGGACAGGGAATGAAGCTTTCTTT
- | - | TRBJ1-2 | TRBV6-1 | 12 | CASSEGGYGYTF | TGTGCCAGCAGTGAAGGCGGTTATGGCTACACCTTC
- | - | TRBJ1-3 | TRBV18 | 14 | CASSPEGLGNTIYF | TGTGCCAGCTCACCAGAGGGACTTGGAAACACCATATATTTT
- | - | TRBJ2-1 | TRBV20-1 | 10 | CSASRREQFF | TGCAGTGCCTCCAGACGTGAGCAGTTCTTC
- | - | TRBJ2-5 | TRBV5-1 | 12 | CASRRGAETQYF | TGCGCCAGCAGACGGGGAGCGGAGACCCAGTACTTC
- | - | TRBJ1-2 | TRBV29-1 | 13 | CSAQPLERHGYTF | TGCAGCGCCCAACCCTTGGAGAGACATGGCTACACCTTC
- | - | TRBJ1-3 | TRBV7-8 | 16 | CASSLPPGAMGNTIYF | TGTGCCAGCAGCTTACCCCCCGGGGCGATGGGAAACACCATATATTTT
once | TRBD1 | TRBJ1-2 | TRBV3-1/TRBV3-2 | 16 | CASSQGTGDFGYGYTF | TGTGCCAGCAGCCAGGGGACAGGGGATTTTGGCTATGGCTACACCTTC
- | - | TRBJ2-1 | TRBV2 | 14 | CASRFSRGNNEQFF | TGTGCCAGCAGGTTCTCCAGGGGCAACAATGAGCAGTTCTTC
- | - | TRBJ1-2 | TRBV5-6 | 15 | CASSPLGIRGYGYTF | TGTGCCAGCAGCCCGCTGGGGATTCGGGGCTATGGCTACACCTTC
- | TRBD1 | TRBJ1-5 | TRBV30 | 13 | CAWSGQGDQPQHF | TGTGCCTGGAGTGGGCAGGGGGATCAGCCCCAGCATTTT
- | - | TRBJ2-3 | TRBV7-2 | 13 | CASSLFRDNTQYF | TGTGCCAGCAGCTTATTCCGCGATAATACGCAGTATTTT
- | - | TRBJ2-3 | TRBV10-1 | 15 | CASSEEGGGTDTQYF | TGCGCCAGCAGTGAGGAGGGGGGGGGCACAGATACGCAGTATTTT
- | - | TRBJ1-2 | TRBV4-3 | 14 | CASSQDPRNYGYTF | TGCGCCAGCAGCCAAGATCCCAGAAACTATGGCTACACCTTC
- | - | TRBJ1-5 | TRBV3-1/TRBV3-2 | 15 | CASSQGAQRNQPQHF | TGTGCCAGCAGCCAGGGGGCACAGCGAAATCAGCCCCAGCATTTT
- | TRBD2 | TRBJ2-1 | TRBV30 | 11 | CAWSGGGEQFF | TGTGCCTGGAGTGGGGGAGGGGAGCAGTTCTTC
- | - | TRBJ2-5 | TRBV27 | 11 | CASSFRGTQYF | TGTGCCAGCAGTTTCCGGGGGACCCAGTACTTC
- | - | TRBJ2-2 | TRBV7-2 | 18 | CASSSEGVLLIHTGELFF | TGTGCCAGCAGCTCAGAAGGCGTCCTCCTCATCCACACCGGGGAGCTGTTTTTT
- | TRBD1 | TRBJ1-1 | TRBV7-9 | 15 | CASSRRQGADTEAFF | TGTGCCAGCAGCCGACGACAGGGGGCGGACACTGAAGCTTTCTTT
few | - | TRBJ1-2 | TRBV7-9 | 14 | CASSLDPNVGTYTF | TGTGCCAGCAGCTTAGATCCAAATGTCGGGACCTACACCTTC
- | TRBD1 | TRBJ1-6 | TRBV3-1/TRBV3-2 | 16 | CASSQGTGTGVSPLHF | TGTGCCAGCAGCCAAGGGACAGGGACGGGCGTTTCACCCCTCCACTTT
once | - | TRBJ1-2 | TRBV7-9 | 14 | CASSPPQGPYGYTF | TGTGCCAGCAGCCCCCCACAGGGACCGTATGGCTACACCTTC
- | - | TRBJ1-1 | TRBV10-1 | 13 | CASSVGISTEAFF | TGCGCCAGCAGTGTCGGGATTAGCACTGAAGCTTTCTTT
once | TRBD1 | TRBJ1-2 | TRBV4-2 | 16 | CASSQALQGTSGGYTF | TGTGCCAGCAGCCAAGCATTACAGGGGACCTCGGGGGGCTACACCTTC